Following are 27 T cell receptor beta chains from one sample sequenced in a study of T-cell memory formation after mild COVID-19 (dated by TCRdb to the early 2020s). Library creation used 5' RACE. Sequencing used an Illumina NovaSeq 6000. TCRdb reran the public reads through fastp at Q25 and MiXCR, keeping productive beta chains. Rows with a matching CDR3 protein are joined into one entry that keeps the most common DNA and genes. In this sample the table shows 250,000 to 350,000 distinct CDR3 sequences, roughly 13% of which occur a single time. Under 25% of the sample is in the top ten clones. The sample was PBMCs or a T cell subset sorted from them (not recorded which). The receptors stem from a man in his late teens or twenties who had mild COVID-19 (a few samples of this study predate the infection). The sample titles of this study are shuffled in the database, so cell type and time point are left out; the donor was told from shared clones.

The sample holds a few counts of this clonotype. The chain joins TRBV2 to TRBJ2-7; D not certain. Germline V gives CDR1 SNHLY, CDR2 FYNNEI. Deletions cut 7 bases from V and 2 bases from J, with 9 bases between. The CDR3 loop spans 12 amino acids. DNA of the CDR3: TGTGCCAGCACTTTAGACACCTACGAGCAGTACTTC. Translated: CASTLDTYEQYF.

There are a few counts of this clonotype. This chain connects TRBV2 to TRBJ1-1, with TRBD1 as a possible D gene (6 bases). From germline, CDR1 is SNHLY and CDR2 FYNNEI. CDR3 length equals 14 residues. Trimming stripped 2 bases from V and 5 bases from J, with 12 bases between. In nucleotides, the CDR3 is TGTGCCAGCAGTGAACTGGAGGGGGGGACTGAAGCTTTCTTT. Its translation is CASSELEGGTEAFF.

This clonotype showed up many times. The chain links TRBV7-6 to TRBJ1-1; no firm D call. The CDR3 contains 14 residues. The V end was cut by 5 bases, the J end by 3 bases, with 13 bases between. Germline values: CDR1 SGHVS, CDR2 FNYEAQ. The CDR3 sequence is CASSPTGPYTEAFF. CDR3 DNA sequence: TGTGCCAGCAGCCCAACCGGGCCATACACTGAAGCTTTCTTT.

The chain links TRBV6-5 to TRBJ1-2; D is perhaps TRBD1 (5 bases). The germline V and J ends were trimmed by 10 bases and 4 bases, with 16 bases remaining between them. The CDR3 extends over 13 amino acids. Per the germline V gene, CDR1 is MNHEY and CDR2 is SVGAGI. CDR3 residues: CAILAGPGYGYTF. In DNA, the CDR3 is TGTGCCATCCTCGCGGGGCCGGGCTATGGCTACACCTTC.

CDR3: CASSSNPWDISSYNSPLHF. CDR3 in DNA: TGTGCCAGCAGTTCCAACCCCTGGGACATCAGCTCCTATAATTCACCCCTCCACTTT. This chain links TRBV12-3 or TRBV12-4 with TRBJ1-6; D perhaps matches TRBD1 (6 bases). Trimming took off 4 bases at V and 0 bases at J, with 19 bases between the two ends. This CDR3 contains 19 residues.

This clonotype was picked up a small number of times. The J gene is TRBJ2-1, the V gene TRBV6-5; TRBD1 aligns across 7 bases. Germline V lookup: CDR1 MNHEY, CDR2 SVGAGI. The CDR3 contains 16 residues. Trimming cost V 7 bases and J 0 bases; bases outside gene matches: 9. In nucleotides, the CDR3 is TGTGCCAGCAAGAAGACAGGGCTGAGCTCCTACAATGAGCAGTTCTTC. Its translation is CASKKTGLSSYNEQFF.

There are a few counts of this clonotype. The chain couples TRBV5-1 to TRBJ2-1; 7 bases fit TRBD1. From germline, CDR1 is SGHRS and CDR2 YFSETQ. The length of the CDR3 is 16 residues. Trimming at V came to 4 bases and at J to 2 bases, leaving 9 bases not matched to a gene. The CDR3 DNA sequence: TGCGCCAGCAGCCAACTCCACAGGGGACCCTACAATGAGCAGTTCTTC. Translating gives CASSQLHRGPYNEQFF.

The sample holds a few counts of this clonotype. The rearrangement joins TRBV20-1 to TRBJ2-1; 7 bases map to TRBD1. Germline V CDR1 and CDR2: DFQATT, SNEGSKA (reference sequence). This CDR3 spans 15 amino acids. The trim removed 5 bases at V and 4 bases at J, leaving 11 bases unmatched. CDR3 coding DNA: TGCAGTGCTCTTCTTGGACAGGCCCTTTACAATGAGCAGTTCTTC. This encodes CSALLGQALYNEQFF.

The chain is built from TRBV7-3 and TRBJ2-5; 10 bases agree with TRBD2. V shed 3 bases, J shed 5 bases, and the junction held 6 bases outside the gene matches. This CDR3 is 15 amino acids long. Germline-derived CDR1 and CDR2 are SGHTA and FQGTGA. The CDR3 protein is CASSFSGGAWETQYF. The CDR3 DNA follows: TGTGCCAGCAGCTTCAGCGGGGGGGCCTGGGAGACCCAGTACTTC.

The chain is built from TRBV2 and TRBJ2-1; the match to TRBD2 covers 13 bases. Germline values: CDR1 SNHLY, CDR2 FYNNEI. The V gene end was trimmed by 3 bases and the J gene end by 9 bases; junction bases not matched to a gene: 8. The CDR3 is 16 residues long. The DNA of the CDR3 is TGTGCCAGCAGTGAGGAGGGACTAGCGGGGTCCGGTGAGCAGTTCTTC. Its translation: CASSEEGLAGSGEQFF.

The V call is TRBV30, the J call TRBJ1-6, with 7 bases matching TRBD1. The V gene end was trimmed by 3 bases and the J gene end by 3 bases; junction bases not matched to a gene: 11. The germline gives CDR1 GTSNPN, CDR2 SVGIG (reference sequence). The CDR3 covers 17 residues. The CDR3 coding sequence is TGTGCCTGGAGCGCGCTCCCTCGACAGGGCTATAATTCACCCCTCCACTTT. Amino acid sequence: CAWSALPRQGYNSPLHF.

This clonotype was observed a few times. The chain employs TRBV29-1 and TRBJ2-5, with unresolved D. CDR1 and CDR2 (germline): SQVTM, ANQGSEA. Trimming took 4 bases from V and 5 from J, leaving 5 bases between them. The CDR3 contains 10 residues. The CDR3, as DNA: TGCAGCGTTGGAAGGGAGACCCAGTACTTC. As protein: CSVGRETQYF. Drawing the rest from reference TRBV29-1 and TRBJ2-5, the complete variable domain is SAVISQKPSRDICQRGTSLTIQCQVDSQVTMMFWYRQQPGQSLTLIATANQGSEATYESGFVIDKFPISRPNLTFSTLTVSNMSPEDSSIYLCSVGRETQYFGPGTRLLVL.

This clonotype appeared many times. This sequence joins TRBV3-1 and TRBJ1-2; the D is unclear. Per germline, CDR1 LGHDT and CDR2 YNNKEL (reference sequence). The CDR3 consists of 12 residues. V lost 1 base and J 5 bases, leaving 5 bases between the germline ends. The CDR3 DNA follows: TGTGCCAGCAGCCAAGCCGGGTATGGCTACACCTTC. Protein: CASSQAGYGYTF.

Only a few counts were recorded for this clonotype. The chain carries TRBV7-9 and TRBJ2-3; 9 nucleotides align to TRBD2. V shed 5 bases and J 5 bases; nucleotides not matched to a gene: 11. CDR1 and CDR2 from the germline V gene are SEHNR and FQNEAQ (reference sequence). The CDR3 loop spans 16 amino acids. The CDR3 nucleotides read TGTGCCAGCAGCCCTAGGGGGCGGGGGGGACAAGATACGCAGTATTTT. The encoded protein is CASSPRGRGGQDTQYF. The full variable domain, with the rest looked up from reference TRBV7-9 and TRBJ2-3, is DTGVSQNPRHKITKRGQNVTFRCDPISEHNRLYWYRQTLGQGPEFLTYFQNEAQLEKSRLLSDRFSAERPKGSFSTLEIQRTEQGDSAMYLCASSPRGRGGQDTQYFGPGTRLTVL.

This clonotype occurred a few times. This chain uses TRBV6-1 with TRBJ1-5; 9 positions match TRBD1. J gave up 5 bases and V 7 bases, and 9 bases lay outside the gene matches. The CDR3 is made up of 15 amino acids. The germline CDR1 and CDR2 sequences are MNHNS and SASEGT. Written as DNA, the CDR3 is TGTGCCAGCACCCTATTGACAGGGGGGCATCAGCCCCAGCATTTT. It translates to CASTLLTGGHQPQHF.

The gene calls are TRBV7-9 and TRBJ1-2; 7 positions match TRBD1. Looked up from germline, CDR1 is SEHNR and CDR2 is FQNEAQ (reference sequence). The CDR3 totals 15 residues. V lost 3 bases, J lost 4 bases, and 8 bases stayed unmatched. CDR3 DNA: TGTGCCAGCAGCTTCACCCTGGACAGGCCCTATGGCTACACCTTC. Encoded protein: CASSFTLDRPYGYTF.

This chain joins TRBV20-1 and TRBJ2-7, with TRBD2 matching 7 bases. Germline CDR1 DFQATT, CDR2 SNEGSKA (reference sequence). The CDR3 has 18 residues. Losses at the gene ends were 0 bases for V and 3 bases for J; bases not matched to a gene: 17. In DNA, the CDR3 is TGCAGTGCTAGAGATTCTTCGGGAGGTGGGCTGGACCTCTACGAGCAGTACTTC. Its protein is CSARDSSGGGLDLYEQYF.

The rearrangement links TRBV7-2 to TRBJ2-3, with D unresolved. In germline, CDR1 is SGHTA, CDR2 FQGNSA. V gave up 3 bases and J gave up 0 bases, with 10 bases separating them. This CDR3 has 15 residues. The CDR3, as DNA: TGTGCCAGCAGCTTTGCCATAGGGAGCACAGATACGCAGTATTTT. This translates into CASSFAIGSTDTQYF.

The V and J genes are TRBV4-3 and TRBJ2-2; D unclear. The germline gives CDR1 LGHNA, CDR2 YSLEER. The V end lost 8 bases, the J end lost 4 bases, and 14 bases lay between the germline ends. This CDR3 has 14 residues. Written as DNA, the CDR3 is TGCGCCAGCTGTCCTTACTGGGGCACCGGGGAGCTGTTTTTT. Amino acid sequence: CASCPYWGTGELFF.

This clonotype was seen a handful of times. The chain employs TRBV6-5 and TRBJ2-5, with no clear D. The V and J ends lost 5 bases and 5 bases respectively, with 12 bases between them. Germline loops: CDR1 MNHEY, CDR2 SVGAGI. The CDR3 consists of 13 residues. The CDR3 sequence: CASSPKYRETQYF. CDR3 sequence (DNA): TGTGCCAGCAGTCCAAAATATAGGGAGACCCAGTACTTC.

The rearrangement joins TRBV9 to TRBJ2-5; 10 nucleotides align to TRBD2. Germline trimming cut 3 bases from V and 2 bases from J; bases unmatched to any gene: 4. The CDR3 length is 15 residues. Germline V lookup: CDR1 SGDLS, CDR2 YYNGEE. CDR3: CASSALLAGQETQYF. The CDR3 region has the DNA TGTGCCAGCAGCGCTCTACTAGCGGGGCAAGAGACCCAGTACTTC.

This clonotype was seen a few times. V usage is TRBV10-3 and J usage is TRBJ2-5; 13 bases line up with TRBD2. This CDR3 contains 15 residues. Looked up from germline, CDR1 is ENHRY and CDR2 is SYGVKD. Unmatched junction bases numbered 8, after V lost 6 bases and J lost 7 bases. This CDR3 reads CAISDPGLAGRTQYF. The CDR3 DNA sequence: TGTGCCATCAGCGACCCGGGACTAGCGGGGCGGACCCAGTACTTC.

This CDR3 is CASSQDSGGAYEQYF. DNA for the CDR3: TGTGCCAGCAGCCAAGACAGCGGGGGGGCGTACGAGCAGTACTTC. V gene TRBV4-2 combines with J gene TRBJ2-7; TRBD2 aligns across 10 bases. Losses at the gene ends were 0 bases for V and 4 bases for J; bases not matched to a gene: 3. From germline, CDR1 is LGHNA and CDR2 YNFKEQ. This CDR3 has 15 amino acids.

In DNA, the CDR3 is TGCGCCAGCAGCTCTGAATGGGACGTCTATGGCTACACCTTC. Protein sequence: CASSSEWDVYGYTF. The chain links TRBV5-1 to TRBJ1-2; D is possibly TRBD1 (5 bases). This CDR3 contains 14 residues. CDR1 and CDR2 (germline): SGHRS, YFSETQ. V gave up 3 bases and J gave up 4 bases, with 13 bases separating them.

This clonotype was counted between two and nine times. The chain carries TRBV19 and TRBJ2-7; D is perhaps TRBD2 (6 bases). V was pared by 5 bases and J by 3 bases, with 14 bases between. The CDR3 length is 14 residues. Germline loops: CDR1 LNHDA, CDR2 SQIVND (reference sequence). The DNA of the CDR3 is TGTGCCAGTAGTTACGGGGGATTGGTCTACGAGCAGTACTTC. Amino acid sequence: CASSYGGLVYEQYF. The whole variable domain, filled in from reference TRBV19 and TRBJ2-7, reads DGGITQSPKYLFRKEGQNVTLSCEQNLNHDAMYWYRQDPGQGLRLIYYSQIVNDFQKGDIAEGYSVSREKKESFPLTVTSAQKNPTAFYLCASSYGGLVYEQYFGPGTRLTVT.

CDR3 loop: CASSVDLPSYEQYF. In DNA form, the CDR3 reads TGTGCCAGCAGCGTTGACCTCCCCTCCTACGAGCAGTACTTC. V usage is TRBV3-1 and J usage is TRBJ2-7; D remains ambiguous. The CDR3 is 14 residues long. Germline CDR1 LGHDT, CDR2 YNNKEL (reference sequence). V was shortened by 5 bases and J by 0 bases, with 11 bases between the two germline ends.

Only a few counts were recorded for this clonotype. V gene TRBV9 combines with J gene TRBJ1-4; no clear D gene. The CDR3 is made up of 16 amino acids. CDR1 and CDR2 from the germline V gene are SGDLS and YYNGEE. Trimming pared 3 bases from V and 1 base from J, leaving 13 bases between. The CDR3 loop reads CASSASGGGTNEKLFF. CDR3 in DNA: TGTGCCAGCAGCGCCTCCGGCGGAGGAACTAATGAAAAACTGTTTTTT. The full variable domain, in which reference TRBV9 and TRBJ1-4 provide the parts outside the CDR3, is DSGVTQTPKHLITATGQRVTLRCSPRSGDLSVYWYQQSLDQGLQFLIQYYNGEERAKGNILERFSAQQFPDLHSELNLSSLELGDSALYFCASSASGGGTNEKLFFGSGTQLSVL.